This T cell receptor (beta chain) emerged from a study of T cell repertoires in cytomegalovirus infection. Study in general: Indications came from public TCR beta signatures; they pointed to CMV infection and to a matching HLA type.

As to this clonotype: The antigen remains undetermined.

CDR3 length: 17 residues. V lost 5 bases, J lost 2 bases, and 14 bases stayed unmatched. Germline CDR1 reads MNHEY; CDR2 reads SVGEGT. Findings of the study overall: Based on cumulative public TCR beta family frequency, carriers of CMV plus the relevant HLA were identified. Dominating the ex vivo response were TCR beta clonotypes that were CMV-specific and HLA-C-restricted.

One entry per CDR3 protein results from TCRdb running MiXCR on the reads. The top ten clones hold about two fifths of a sample with 450,000 to 550,000 distinct CDR3 sequences, roughly 43% of them seen once. The genes are TRBV6-2 or TRBV6-3 and TRBJ2-5; 7 bases map to TRBD2. Sequencing was performed on cultured PBMCs, taken from culture after CMV antigen stimulation. This TCR came from a human donor in good health (CMV status not recorded). Some clones in this sample may be carry-over from other donors' samples. CDR3 nucleotide sequence: TGTGCCAGCAGTCCTAATCAGGGCGGGGGAGGACAAGAGACCCAGTACTTC. Translation gives CASSPNQGGGGQETQYF.